These 14 T cell receptor beta chains came from one sample sequenced in a study of cytomegalovirus exposure and HLA in healthy donors. PCR amplification relied on 60 Vbeta primers (plus 13 Jbeta primers). Here immunoSEQ multiplex PCR was the method, and the copy in TCRdb shows in-frame clones only, minus some. The sample holds around 94,000 clones, about 73% seen once. The sample was PBMCs. Receptors originate from a woman in her forties in good health and CMV-seropositive.

On this clone: At one end the junction does not follow the germline gene, possibly because of a read error. The rearrangement links TRBV7-9 to TRBJ1-2; D gene ambiguous. CDR1 SEHNR and CDR2 FQNEAQ come from the germline V gene (reference sequence). There are 14 residues in the CDR3. The CDR3 loop reads CSSSLAAIGDGYTF. CDR3 sequence (DNA): TGTTCCAGCAGCTTAGCAGCAATCGGGGATGGCTACACCTTC.

CDR3 nucleotides: TGTGCCAGCAGCACCGGGGACAGGGGGCGATGGCAGTACTTC. Its protein product is CASSTGDRGRWQYF. The genes are TRBV11-3 and TRBJ2-7, with TRBD1 matching over 12 bases. The V segment lost 5 bases and the J segment 9 bases; nucleotides outside the gene matches: 8. The CDR3 is 14 amino acids. The germline V gene encodes CDR1 SGHNT and CDR2 YENEEA.

V gene TRBV7-3 combines with J gene TRBJ2-2; 13 positions agree with TRBD2. Germline V gene sequence: CDR1 SGHTA, CDR2 FQGTGA. The CDR3 sequence is 16 residues long. V lost 5 bases to trimming and J lost 6 bases; unmatched junction nucleotides: 6. CDR3 protein: CASSQTSGRAAGELFF. DNA for the CDR3: TGTGCCAGCAGCCAAACTAGCGGGAGGGCCGCCGGGGAGCTGTTTTTT. Using reference TRBV7-3 and TRBJ2-2 for the parts outside the CDR3, the full variable domain is GAGVSQTPSNKVTEKGKYVELRCDPISGHTALYWYRQSLGQGPEFLIYFQGTGAADDSGLPNDRFFAVRPEGSVSTLKIQRTERGDSAVYLCASSQTSGRAAGELFFGEGSRLTVL.

The chain joins TRBV11-2 to TRBJ2-7; D is perhaps TRBD1 (6 bases). The CDR3 contains 12 residues. V dropped 1 base and J dropped 11 bases, with 12 bases sitting between them. CDR1 is SGHAT, CDR2 FQNNGV, per germline. The CDR3 bases are TGTGCCAGCAGCTTAGGAGAAAGGGGGAAGTACTTC. It yields the protein CASSLGERGKYF.

The rearrangement links TRBV4-1 to TRBJ2-2; D remains ambiguous. Trimming stripped 1 base from V and 4 bases from J, with 10 bases between. Looked up from germline, CDR1 is MGHRA and CDR2 is YSYEKL. The CDR3 totals 15 residues. CDR3 sequence reads: CASSQGVESTGELFF. DNA of the CDR3: TGCGCCAGCAGCCAAGGGGTGGAGAGCACCGGGGAGCTGTTTTTT.

The DNA for the CDR3 is TGTGCCAGCAGCCCATACGGACAGCAAGAGCAGTTCTTC. Translating gives CASSPYGQQEQFF. The V gene is TRBV4-2, the J gene TRBJ2-1; TRBD1 is a possible D gene (6 bases). CDR3 size: 13 residues. Looked up from germline, CDR1 is LGHNA and CDR2 is YNFKEQ. Trimming stripped 4 bases from V and 10 bases from J, with 14 bases between.

V gene TRBV2 combines with J gene TRBJ2-7, with 7 bases lining up with TRBD2. Germline V gene sequence: CDR1 SNHLY, CDR2 FYNNEI. Trimming removed 6 bases from V and 4 bases from J; junction bases left unmatched: 3. The CDR3 spans 12 residues. CDR3 loop: CASSGGSYEQYF. CDR3 coding DNA: TGTGCCAGCAGCGGCGGGAGTTACGAGCAGTACTTC.

The V call is TRBV30, the J call TRBJ1-1; D is possibly TRBD1 (5 bases). V was shortened by 2 bases and J by 1 base, with 8 bases between the two germline ends. There are 13 residues in the CDR3. CDR1 is GTSNPN, CDR2 SVGIG, per germline (reference sequence). The CDR3 reads CAWSTQGNTEAFF. DNA of the CDR3: TGTGCCTGGAGTACCCAGGGGAACACTGAAGCTTTCTTT.

The CDR3 sequence is CASSPRGQGRHYEQYF. Here the CDR3 DNA reads TGTGCCAGCAGCCCCCGGGGACAGGGTAGGCACTACGAGCAGTACTTC. The V call is TRBV7-6, the J call TRBJ2-7; 9 bases align to TRBD1. The CDR3 has 16 amino acids. The germline gives CDR1 SGHVS, CDR2 FNYEAQ. V dropped 5 bases and J dropped 3; count of bases not matched to a gene: 11.

About this clone itself: Compared with germline, one end of the junction differs, possibly owing to a read error. The chain employs TRBV5-1 and TRBJ2-5; 11 bases line up with TRBD2. The germline gives CDR1 SGHRS, CDR2 YFSETQ. This CDR3 has 17 amino acids. CDR3 DNA: TGCGCCAGCAGCTTGTACGGTAGCGGGAGGGCCATTGAGACCCGGTACTTC. Translated: CASSLYGSGRAIETRYF.

In the case of this clone: The same CDR3 can be traced to other DNA sequences in this sample. V is TRBV5-1 and J is TRBJ1-5; D perhaps matches TRBD1 (5 bases). CDR3 size: 14 residues. V lost 0 bases, J lost 4 bases, and 8 bases lay in between. The V gene's germline CDR1 is SGHRS and CDR2 YFSETQ. This chain's CDR3 is CASSLGQPNQPQHF. CDR3 nucleotide sequence: TGCGCCAGCAGCTTGGGACAGCCTAATCAGCCCCAGCATTTT.

The chain employs TRBV7-3 and TRBJ2-2, with 13 bases matching TRBD2. Germline CDR1 and CDR2: SGHTA and FQGTGA. With 4 bases clipped from V and 6 bases from J, the junction kept 5 bases outside the gene matches. This CDR3 has 16 residues. CDR3 nucleotide sequence: TGTGCCAGCAGCTCCCCGGGACTAGCGGGACCCGGGGAGCTGTTTTTT. It codes for CASSSPGLAGPGELFF.

The genes are TRBV5-4 and TRBJ2-7; TRBD2 is a possible D gene (6 bases). Germline V gives CDR1 SGHNT, CDR2 YYREEE (reference sequence). The CDR3 has 14 residues. Trimming took 0 bases from V and 5 from J, leaving 12 bases between them. The DNA of the CDR3 is TGTGCCAGCAGCTTGGAAGGAGGGCTCAACGAGCAGTACTTC. Protein sequence: CASSLEGGLNEQYF.

This sequence joins TRBV7-3 and TRBJ2-3; tentatively, D is TRBD1 (5 bases). This CDR3 region has 16 residues. The V and J ends lost 2 bases and 5 bases respectively, with 17 bases between them. Germline CDR1 reads SGHTA; CDR2 reads FQGTGA. The CDR3 protein is CASSLGAVLSVDTQYF. The CDR3 DNA sequence: TGTGCCAGCAGCTTAGGGGCAGTGCTTAGTGTAGATACGCAGTATTTT. Variable domain in full (rest from reference TRBV7-3 and TRBJ2-3): GAGVSQTPSNKVTEKGKYVELRCDPISGHTALYWYRQSLGQGPEFLIYFQGTGAADDSGLPNDRFFAVRPEGSVSTLKIQRTERGDSAVYLCASSLGAVLSVDTQYFGPGTRLTVL.